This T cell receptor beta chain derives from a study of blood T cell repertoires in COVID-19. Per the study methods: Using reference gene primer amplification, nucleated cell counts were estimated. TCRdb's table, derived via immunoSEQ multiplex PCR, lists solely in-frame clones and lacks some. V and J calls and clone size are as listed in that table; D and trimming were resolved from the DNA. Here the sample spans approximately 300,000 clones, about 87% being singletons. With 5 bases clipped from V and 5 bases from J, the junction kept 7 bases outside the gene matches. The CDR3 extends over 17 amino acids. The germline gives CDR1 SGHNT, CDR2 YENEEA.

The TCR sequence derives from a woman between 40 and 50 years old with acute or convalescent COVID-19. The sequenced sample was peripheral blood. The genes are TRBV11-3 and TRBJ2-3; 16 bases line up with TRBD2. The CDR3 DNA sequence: TGTGCCAGCAGCCTGGGGACTAGCGGGGGGGCCGGAGATACGCAGTATTTT. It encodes CASSLGTSGGAGDTQYF.